These 17 T cell receptor beta chains were all obtained from the same sample, sequenced in a study of shared clonotypes between healthy human individuals. TCRdb's table, derived via immunoSEQ multiplex PCR, lists solely in-frame clones and lacks some. The data contain about a million clones, 60% to 80% of them singletons. Specimen: memory CD4+ T cells sorted from blood. Subset indicated: CD45RA-negative fraction. These receptors all come from a man aged 18 to 30 in good health.

Comment on this clone: The sample carries other DNA sequences with the same CDR3. This chain uses TRBV5-6 with TRBJ2-3, with 7 bases identical to TRBD2. CDR1 and CDR2 from the germline V gene are SGHDT and YYEEEE. With 4 bases clipped from V and 3 bases from J, the junction kept 2 bases outside the gene matches. The CDR3 spans 13 residues. Here the CDR3 reads CASSLGGTDTQYF. The CDR3 nucleotides read TGTGCCAGCAGCCTGGGAGGGACAGATACGCAGTATTTT.

The rearrangement uses TRBV6-5 and TRBJ2-3; TRBD1 aligns across 9 bases. Trimming removed 0 bases from V and 3 bases from J; junction bases left unmatched: 4. Germline CDR1 MNHEY, CDR2 SVGAGI. This CDR3 is 16 amino acids long. The CDR3 loop reads CASSYSAGQGTDTQYF. Here the CDR3 DNA reads TGTGCCAGCAGTTACTCTGCTGGACAGGGGACAGATACGCAGTATTTT.

The gene calls are TRBV4-1 and TRBJ2-7, with 11 bases matching TRBD1. Germline values: CDR1 MGHRA, CDR2 YSYEKL. The CDR3 sequence is 15 residues long. V lost 4 bases, J lost 5 bases, and 7 bases stayed unmatched. The chain's CDR3 is CASSRGGTGGNEQYF. CDR3 in DNA: TGCGCCAGCAGCCGAGGGGGGACAGGGGGGAACGAGCAGTACTTC.

This chain links TRBV5-6 with TRBJ1-6, with 9 bases that match TRBD1. With V trimmed by 4 bases and J by 7 bases, 3 bases remained unmatched. The CDR3 loop spans 14 amino acids. Germline lookup yields CDR1 SGHDT and CDR2 YYEEEE. Here the CDR3 DNA reads TGTGCCAGCAGCCGGGACAGGGCCAATTCACCCCTCCACTTT. Translated: CASSRDRANSPLHF.

V and J are TRBV6-1 and TRBJ2-7; 7 bases agree with TRBD1. The CDR3 spans 15 residues. V lost 4 bases and J lost 1; bases outside the gene matches: 7. Germline loops: CDR1 MNHNS, CDR2 SASEGT. The CDR3 nucleotides read TGTGCCAGCAGTGTGACAGGGAGTGGGTCCTACGAGCAGTACTTC. Its protein is CASSVTGSGSYEQYF.

The chain uses TRBV5-1 and TRBJ2-3, with 9 positions matching TRBD1. CDR1 is SGHRS, CDR2 YFSETQ, per germline. The CDR3 sequence is 20 residues long. J gave up 2 bases and V 0 bases, and 16 bases lay outside the gene matches. The CDR3: CASSLAPGTGRIPLTDTQYF. Written as DNA, the CDR3 is TGCGCCAGCAGCTTGGCCCCCGGGACAGGGAGGATTCCTCTCACAGATACGCAGTATTTT.

The chain links TRBV9 to TRBJ1-6; D remains unclear. Trimming removed 2 bases from V and 1 base from J, with 4 bases in between. The CDR3 has 14 residues. The germline V gene encodes CDR1 SGDLS and CDR2 YYNGEE. CDR3 region: CASSVSSYNSPLHF. CDR3 bases: TGTGCCAGCAGCGTTTCATCCTATAATTCACCCCTCCACTTT.

The chain has TRBV7-9 and TRBJ2-5, with D hard to call. Trimming stripped 1 base from V and 2 bases from J, with 8 bases between. Germline CDR1 and CDR2: SEHNR and FQNEAQ (reference sequence). The CDR3 extends over 14 amino acids. The CDR3: CASSLGQKQETQYF. The DNA for the CDR3 is TGTGCCAGCAGCTTAGGGCAGAAACAAGAGACCCAGTACTTC. Drawing the rest from reference TRBV7-9 and TRBJ2-5, the complete variable domain is DTGVSQNPRHKITKRGQNVTFRCDPISEHNRLYWYRQTLGQGPEFLTYFQNEAQLEKSRLLSDRFSAERPKGSFSTLEIQRTEQGDSAMYLCASSLGQKQETQYFGPGTRLLVL.

V gene TRBV7-9 combines with J gene TRBJ2-3, with TRBD2 identical over 8 bases. From germline, CDR1 is SEHNR and CDR2 FQNEAQ (reference sequence). The CDR3 totals 15 residues. V shed 0 bases and J 3 bases; nucleotides not matched to a gene: 2. CDR3 loop: CASSLAASGTDTQYF. The CDR3 nucleotides are TGTGCCAGCAGCTTAGCCGCTAGCGGGACAGATACGCAGTATTTT.

This clone was seen at least ten times. The chain carries TRBV10-2 and TRBJ2-5; D not resolved. The ends were cut back, 5 bases at V and 4 bases at J, with 5 bases in the middle. This CDR3 is 11 amino acids long. Germline loops: CDR1 WSHSY, CDR2 SAAADI. The CDR3 region is CASSQAETQYF. In DNA form, the CDR3 reads TGCGCCAGCAGTCAGGCAGAGACCCAGTACTTC.

The chain carries TRBV30 and TRBJ1-1; a possible D gene is TRBD1 (5 bases). The germline V gene encodes CDR1 GTSNPN and CDR2 SVGIG (reference sequence). The CDR3 totals 13 residues. Between the trimmed V and J ends, which lost 5 bases and 0 bases, there was a span of 10 bases. The CDR3 DNA reads TGTGCCTGGGGGGACCGGATGAACACTGAAGCTTTCTTT. It specifies CAWGDRMNTEAFF.

This clone has just one count. The chain recombines TRBV2 with TRBJ2-2, with TRBD2 matching 8 bases. The trim removed 7 bases at V and 4 bases at J, leaving 5 bases unmatched. Germline V gene data show CDR1 as SNHLY and CDR2 as FYNNEI. The CDR3 length is 14 residues. As DNA, the CDR3 is TGTGCCAGCATAAGCGGGGGAATCACCGGGGAGCTGTTTTTT. Translation gives CASISGGITGELFF.

The rearrangement links TRBV11-1 to TRBJ2-1; D unclear. Germline values: CDR1 SGHAT, CDR2 FQDESV (reference sequence). V was clipped by 1 base and J by 5 bases, with 12 bases between them. The CDR3 is 15 amino acids. Written as DNA, the CDR3 is TGTGCCAGCAGCTTAGGTCACGGCAGCCACAATGAGCAGTTCTTC. This encodes CASSLGHGSHNEQFF.

The chain combines TRBV6-1 with TRBJ1-6, with 12 bases matching TRBD1. The junction had 3 bases not matched to a gene; V was cut back by 4 bases and J by 5 bases. CDR1 and CDR2 from the germline V gene are MNHNS and SASEGT. The CDR3 runs to 16 residues. CDR3 region: CASSGDRGLHNSPLHF. CDR3 coding DNA: TGTGCCAGCAGTGGGGACAGGGGGCTGCATAATTCACCCCTCCACTTT.

In this sample, this clone turned up many times. The chain is built from TRBV27 and TRBJ2-3, with TRBD2 matching over 10 bases. V gave up 6 bases and J gave up 2 bases; unmatched junction bases: 5. Per the germline V gene, CDR1 is MNHEY and CDR2 is SMNVEV (reference sequence). This CDR3 has 15 amino acids. For the CDR3, the DNA is TGTGCCAGCAGACCTAGCGGGGGATACACAGATACGCAGTATTTT. This codes for CASRPSGGYTDTQYF.

The CDR3 nucleotides read TGTGCCAGCAGCGTAGGGCGGGGGTTAGAGACCCAGTACTTC. Translated, it gives CASSVGRGLETQYF. The chain uses TRBV9 and TRBJ2-5; 7 bases map to TRBD2. V trimming: 0 bases; J trimming: 4 bases; junction bases outside the gene matches: 3. Germline V gives CDR1 SGDLS, CDR2 YYNGEE. This CDR3 comprises 14 residues.

Only a few counts were recorded for this clone. This chain uses TRBV6-5 with TRBJ1-2, with D possibly matching TRBD1 (5 bases). The germline gives CDR1 MNHEY, CDR2 SVGAGI. V was clipped by 5 bases and J by 8 bases, with 12 bases between them. The CDR3 sequence is 12 residues long. In DNA, the CDR3 is TGTGCCAGCAGTAACGACAGAAGAGGCTACACCTTC. Amino acids: CASSNDRRGYTF.